This T cell receptor beta chain derives from a study of regulatory T cells. The primer mix had 52 TRBV and 13 TRBJ primers. Assay used: immunoSEQ multiplex PCR; TCRdb lists only in-frame clones, some missing. The sample consists of over 20,000 clones, approximately 91% of them appearing once. With regard to this clone: Its matching antigen is unknown.

Germline V gene data show CDR1 as DFQATT and CDR2 as SNEGSKA (reference sequence). The CDR3 has 11 amino acids. Trimming stripped 6 bases from V and 6 bases from J, with 10 bases between. CD4+ cells were sorted into CD25-high CD127-low regulatory cells and CD25-low CD127-high conventional cells. The study's findings and limits: In CD3G-deficient patients, conventional CD4+ T cells were enriched for hydrophobic CDR3 residues at positions 6 and 7.

The sequencing input was conventional CD4+ T cells sorted from blood. The receptor comes from a child aged 10-17 years with CD3G deficiency. The gene calls are TRBV20-1 and TRBJ2-3; the D is unclear. DNA for the CDR3: TGCAGTGCGACAAGAGGTGATACGCAGTATTTT. Amino acids: CSATRGDTQYF.